This paragraph reports one T cell receptor (beta chain). After removal of 0 bases from V and 6 bases from J, the junction contained 7 bases not matched to a gene. Germline V gene lookup returns CDR1 SGDLS and CDR2 YYNGEE. This CDR3 contains 15 residues. Original handling: Counts of nucleated cells, estimated from reference gene primer amplification, were obtained. Clones were sequenced by immunoSEQ multiplex PCR, and TCRdb holds only the in-frame ones, with some missing. V, J and clone size are those of that table, while D and trimming were read from the DNA. The profile covers approximately 180,000 clones, with about 85% appearing a single time and roughly 9.8% taken by the ten largest. The sample belongs to a study of blood T cell repertoires in COVID-19. The overall study: T cells, B-cell-depleted T cells, or PBMCs provided the cDNA or gDNA that served as material.

The clonotype comes from a woman older than 75 with acute or convalescent COVID-19. This rearrangement joins TRBV9 to TRBJ2-3; 7 bases align to TRBD2. The specimen was peripheral blood. CDR3 DNA: TGTGCCAGCAGCGTAGACGGCGGGAGCATGGATACGCAGTATTTT. Translated, it gives CASSVDGGSMDTQYF.